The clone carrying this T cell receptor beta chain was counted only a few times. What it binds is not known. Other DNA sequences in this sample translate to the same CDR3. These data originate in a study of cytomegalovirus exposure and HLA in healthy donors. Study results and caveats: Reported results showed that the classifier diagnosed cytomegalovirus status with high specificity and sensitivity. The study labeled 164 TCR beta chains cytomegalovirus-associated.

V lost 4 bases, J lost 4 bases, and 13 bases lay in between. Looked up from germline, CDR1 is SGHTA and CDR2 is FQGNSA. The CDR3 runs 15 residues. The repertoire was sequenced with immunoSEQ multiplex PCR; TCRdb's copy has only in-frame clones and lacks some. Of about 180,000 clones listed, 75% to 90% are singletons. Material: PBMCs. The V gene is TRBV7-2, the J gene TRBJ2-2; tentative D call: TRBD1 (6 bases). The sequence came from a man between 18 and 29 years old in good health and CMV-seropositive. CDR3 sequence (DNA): TGTGCCAGCAGCTCCCCTACAGGGTTCACCGGGGAGCTGTTTTTT. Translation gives CASSSPTGFTGELFF. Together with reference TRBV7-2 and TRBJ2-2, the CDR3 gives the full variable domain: GAGVSQSPSNKVTEKGKDVELRCDPISGHTALYWYRQSLGQGLEFLIYFQGNSAPDKSGLPSDRFSAERTGGSVSTLTIQRTQQEDSAVYLCASSSPTGFTGELFFGEGSRLTVL.